The 2 T cell receptor beta chains below come from one sample, sequenced in a study of vaccination effects on CD4 cells after COVID-19. Libraries were prepared by immunoSEQ multiplex PCR; TCRdb keeps only in-frame clonotypes and omits some of them. The repertoire holds tens of thousands of clones, with roughly four fifths as singletons. These receptors lack a known antigen. Scientists isolated CD4+ T cells after a roughly 10-day culture period ended. All study participants received two doses of BNT162b2 or mRNA-1273 vaccine. The sequencing used CD4+ T cells from PBMCs cultured without peptide, collected after COVID-19 vaccination. The receptors were sampled from a human donor who received a COVID-19 vaccine.

This clone occurred once. This chain's CDR3 is CASSERVRGEETQYF. The CDR3 DNA sequence: TGTGCCAGCAGTGAACGGGTCAGGGGGGAAGAGACCCAGTACTTC. The V gene is TRBV6-1, the J gene TRBJ2-5, with D possibly matching TRBD1 (7 bases). The germline gives CDR1 MNHNS, CDR2 SASEGT. The length of the CDR3 is 15 residues. Trimming shortened V by 2 bases and J by 3 bases, and 13 bases separated the two germline ends.

The J gene is TRBJ2-2, the V gene TRBV5-1, with 9 bases that match TRBD2. The CDR3 covers 15 residues. The germline V gene encodes CDR1 SGHRS and CDR2 YFSETQ. The J segment lost 3 bases and the V segment lost 4 bases, leaving 4 bases of the junction unmatched. This CDR3 is CASSPRGGYTGELFF. In DNA form, the CDR3 reads TGCGCCAGCAGCCCGCGGGGGGGCTACACCGGGGAGCTGTTTTTT.